This T cell receptor beta chain derives from a study of naive and memory T cell subsets. This clonotype was recorded at least ten times. Its specificity is unknown. CD4 T cells were positively selected, then CD8 T cells from the CD4-negative fraction. Study-wide findings and caveats: Naive repertoires, especially CD8, held a few larger clonotypes, possibly memory cells re-expressing CD45RA. Between naive and memory subsets, TCR abundance power law exponents differed.

Two oligonucleotides, mixed equimolar, formed the beta constant-region primer covering TRBC1 and TRBC2. Four rounds of PCR amplified the ligated cDNA using nested alpha and beta constant-region primers plus SP2. MiXCR was run by TCRdb on the UMI-ligation and nested PCR reads, yielding one entry per CDR3 protein. The data contain just over 80,000 distinct CDR3 sequences, about 9.9% of them singletons. CDR3 size: 16 residues. In germline, CDR1 is LNHDA, CDR2 SQIVND (reference sequence). V lost 1 base, J lost 1 base, and 3 bases stayed unmatched. The gene calls are TRBV19 and TRBJ2-1; TRBD1 matches at 8 bases. This receptor was taken from a human donor in good health. The sample consisted of naive CD8+ T cells from blood. CDR3 loop: CASSIGTGRSYNEQFF. The CDR3 region has the DNA TGTGCCAGTAGTATAGGGACAGGGAGATCCTACAATGAGCAGTTCTTC.